Here is one T cell receptor beta chain with its context. The antigen this receptor binds is unknown. Base qualities are not recorded, but no much larger clone differs from it by a single base. The CDR3 numbers 14 residues from cysteine through phenylalanine. Here the CDR3 DNA is all that survives: 42 bases in frame from base 1. Trimming costs V 0 bases and J 5 bases, and their ends lie 9 bases apart. The CDR1 and CDR2 encoded by the germline V gene are MNHNS and SASEGT. These data belong to a study of T cell responses to AZD1222 COVID-19 vaccine (dated by TCRdb to about 2021). For context, the study as a whole: AZD1222 recipients with second doses at about 4 weeks or about 12 weeks were pooled, because spike-specific TCR depth and breadth did not differ between schedules. Trial participants were enrolled by age into subgroups of 18-55, 56-69 and 70-plus years, and 148, 28 and 57 TCR-sequenced participants, respectively, were included in these subgroups. TCR sequencing was performed for roughly 250 trial participants, of whom around 210 were given two doses of AZD1222 and 26 were given two doses of MenACWY control vaccine. Here is what the overall study found, with its caveats: Participants were mostly white British and included more females than males, and it was suggested by the authors that clonal diversity may have been underestimated. In the small 56-69-year group, the increase in depth fell short of significance, most likely because of low power. Because no day 14 peak-response samples were available, the repertoires could be characterized only after the peak T cell response. Reportedly, almost half of the unique spike-specific TCRs recognized epitopes lying outside the regions that are mutated in the B.1.351 and B.1.1.7 variants. Only five or six AZD1222 recipients were SARS-CoV-2 seropositive at baseline, limiting conclusions about previously exposed vaccinees. CD4 TCRs associated with the vaccine covered the entire spike protein, and the dominant responses were in regions 160-218 and 743-854. After two AZD1222 doses, both the breadth and the depth of spike-specific TCRs were significantly higher than at day 0 and than in MenACWY recipients.

In the paper's terms, the time point label means: baseline before first vaccination. Samples from vaccinated people were obtained from the UK trials COV001 and COV002, which included a single-blind randomized controlled phase 2/3 trial of AZD1222 (ChAdOx1 nCoV-19) in healthy adults. For TCRbeta chain sequencing, PBMC samples were collected from trial participants at day 0 and at day 28 after the second dose. The CDR3 regions of human TCRbeta chains were analyzed by immunosequencing. The published analysis was carried out like this. TCRs in the repertoires were compared against a reference library of SARS-CoV-2-specific TCRs that had been generated with the MIRA antigen-specificity platform. Breadth meant the fraction of unique TCRs that were SARS-CoV-2-associated, whereas depth meant the fraction of total T cells that were SARS-CoV-2-associated. Using the MIRA data, every spike-specific TCR was mapped to the spike region that the TCR reacted to and assigned to either a CD4 or a CD8 class. Log10-transformed breadth and depth values were compared by one-way ANOVA with Sidak's multiple comparisons tests. TCRdb holds this immuneACCESS table with in-frame rearrangements only. Some clones are missing; in checked studies, unresolved V genes explain under half, and the rest has no known cause. That table is the source of V, J and clone size, and D and trimming were worked out from the DNA. This sample comprises roughly 110,000 clones, roughly 87% of them detected only once. Of the sample, 3.5% to 4.5% falls within the top ten clones.

This clonotype was sampled from an adult in good health. This sample comprised peripheral blood, obtained on day 0 of AZD1222 vaccination. The rearranged chain carries TRBV6-1 and TRBJ2-3; the D gene remains uncertain. CDR3 reads: CASSEAVTRDTQYF. The DNA sequence follows: TGTGCCAGCAGTGAAGCGGTGACGAGAGATACGCAGTATTTT.